The 10 T cell receptor beta chains below all came from one sample that was sequenced in a study of T-cell memory formation after mild COVID-19. TCRdb re-called the 5' RACE reads with MiXCR, one entry per CDR3 protein. Of around 510,000 distinct CDR3 sequences in the sample, about 20% were seen once. Source material: PBMCs or a T cell subset sorted from them (not recorded which). The receptor source for this set is an adult woman who had mild COVID-19 (a few samples of this study predate the infection). Cell type and time point are not known.

The V gene is TRBV2, the J gene TRBJ2-3, with a possible D match to TRBD2 (6 bases). V lost 4 bases and J 5 bases, leaving 7 bases between the germline ends. The CDR3 is 12 residues long. CDR1 is SNHLY and CDR2 is FYNNEI in the germline V gene. The CDR3 spells CASSGGEDTQYF. In DNA, the CDR3 is TGTGCCAGCAGTGGGGGGGAAGATACGCAGTATTTT.

This clonotype was seen more than once but under ten times. This chain joins TRBV3-1 and TRBJ2-3; 9 bases agree with TRBD2. The J segment lost 2 bases and the V segment lost 4 bases, leaving 7 bases of the junction unmatched. The CDR3 contains 16 residues. The germline gives CDR1 LGHDT, CDR2 YNNKEL (reference sequence). Here the CDR3 reads CASSLGSGSHTDTQYF. Here the CDR3 DNA reads TGTGCCAGCAGCCTGGGTAGCGGGAGCCACACAGATACGCAGTATTTT.

J is TRBJ1-4 and V is TRBV30; a possible D gene is TRBD1 (6 bases). Germline CDR1 and CDR2: GTSNPN and SVGIG (reference sequence). With 2 bases removed from V and 7 bases from J, the gap between germline ends came to 20 bases. The CDR3 loop spans 16 amino acids. The CDR3 here is CAWSPLGQGSGEKLFF. DNA of the CDR3: TGTGCCTGGAGTCCACTCGGGCAGGGGAGCGGTGAAAAACTGTTTTTT. The full variable domain, its missing parts supplied by reference TRBV30 and TRBJ1-4, is SQTIHQWPATLVQPVGSPLSLECTVEGTSNPNLYWYRQAAGRGLQLLFYSVGIGQISSEVPQNLSASRPQDRQFILSSKKLLLSDSGFYLCAWSPLGQGSGEKLFFGSGTQLSVL.

At least ten counts were recorded for this clonotype. The rearrangement joins TRBV5-1 to TRBJ2-1, with 7 bases aligning to TRBD2. CDR3 length: 15 residues. Germline CDR1 reads SGHRS; CDR2 reads YFSETQ. With V trimmed by 1 base and J by 0 bases, 1 base remained unmatched. The CDR3: CASSLWGGSYNEQFF. The CDR3 nucleotides are TGCGCCAGCAGCTTGTGGGGGGGCTCCTACAATGAGCAGTTCTTC.

The sample holds a few counts of this clonotype. V and J are TRBV30 and TRBJ2-7; 7 positions match TRBD1. Germline V lookup: CDR1 GTSNPN, CDR2 SVGIG (reference sequence). J lost 6 bases, V lost 2 bases, and 4 bases had no gene match. This CDR3 region has 12 residues. CDR3 DNA: TGTGCCTGGAGTACAACAGGGGCCGAGCAGTACTTC. Residues: CAWSTTGAEQYF.

The gene calls are TRBV4-1 and TRBJ2-3, with 7 bases identical to TRBD1. There are 15 residues in the CDR3. The J segment lost 5 bases and the V segment lost 4 bases, leaving 9 bases of the junction unmatched. The V gene's germline CDR1 is MGHRA and CDR2 YSYEKL. CDR3 coding DNA: TGCGCCAGCAGCCCCCGGGACAGCTTCTTAGATACGCAGTATTTT. Translation: CASSPRDSFLDTQYF.

The J gene is TRBJ2-1, the V gene TRBV24-1; either TRBD1 or TRBD2 may supply D (5 bases each). V shed 4 bases and J shed 0 bases, with 21 bases lying between them. CDR1 is KGHDR, CDR2 SFDVKD, per germline. There are 19 residues in the CDR3. In DNA, the CDR3 is TGTGCCACCAGTGACTACGGGACGTCTCTCCGTAGCTCCTACAATGAGCAGTTCTTC. Its protein is CATSDYGTSLRSSYNEQFF.

This chain links TRBV5-1 with TRBJ1-1; D is possibly TRBD1 (5 bases). Germline assignment: CDR1 SGHRS and CDR2 YFSETQ. The CDR3 totals 16 residues. V gave up 0 bases and J gave up 1 base, with 13 bases separating them. The CDR3 sequence is CASSLATSQGNTEAFF. The CDR3 coding sequence is TGCGCCAGCAGCTTGGCCACGTCTCAGGGGAACACTGAAGCTTTCTTT. Variable domain in full (rest from reference TRBV5-1 and TRBJ1-1): KAGVTQTPRYLIKTRGQQVTLSCSPISGHRSVSWYQQTPGQGLQFLFEYFSETQRNKGNFPGRFSGRQFSNSRSEMNVSTLELGDSALYLCASSLATSQGNTEAFFGQGTRLTVV.

CDR3 sequence: CASSLYRDGPYEQYF. In DNA, the CDR3 is TGCGCCAGCAGCCTTTATCGCGACGGACCCTACGAGCAGTACTTC. The V call is TRBV4-1, the J call TRBJ2-7, with D uncertain. The ends were cut back, 4 bases at V and 2 bases at J, with 15 bases in the middle. The CDR3 loop spans 15 amino acids. The germline V gene encodes CDR1 MGHRA and CDR2 YSYEKL.

This clonotype has just a few counts. This chain connects TRBV7-2 to TRBJ1-5; no reliable D call. V was cut by 2 bases and J by 5 bases, with 10 bases left in between. Germline assignment: CDR1 SGHTA and CDR2 FQGNSA. The CDR3 spans 14 residues. The CDR3 sequence is CASSLNGLDQPQHF. CDR3 coding DNA: TGTGCCAGCAGCTTAAATGGTTTGGATCAGCCCCAGCATTTT.